A single sample gave rise to the 23 T cell receptor beta chains below, sequenced in a study of cytomegalovirus exposure and HLA in healthy donors. Primers: 60 Vbeta forward and 13 Jbeta reverse. TCRdb's copy holds only in-frame clones and misses some; the assay was immunoSEQ multiplex PCR. The repertoire holds about 160,000 clones, 70% to 80% seen once, with around 4% in the top ten. Sequenced input: PBMCs. The receptors were sampled from a man aged 35-49 years in good health and CMV-seronegative.

This clone showed up just a few times. This chain joins TRBV5-6 and TRBJ2-5, with no clear D. The J call is in doubt because the DNA end fits TRBJ2-7 better. The germline gives CDR1 SGHDT, CDR2 YYEEEE. This CDR3 is 15 amino acids long. CDR3 DNA: TGTGCCAGCAGCTTGAAACACTTAGCTCCCTACGAGCAGTACTTC. Translated, it gives CASSLKHLAPYEQYF.

The V gene is TRBV2, the J gene TRBJ1-6, with TRBD1 matching 7 bases. Per the germline V gene, CDR1 is SNHLY and CDR2 is FYNNEI. CDR3 length equals 17 residues. Trimming removed 6 bases from V and 11 bases from J; junction bases left unmatched: 19. CDR3 sequence reads: CASSIPRQGGTLPPLHF. DNA for the CDR3: TGTGCCAGCAGCATACCTCGACAGGGTGGTACCCTCCCACCCCTCCACTTT.

This rearrangement joins TRBV5-4 to TRBJ2-1; TRBD1 matches at 8 bases. Germline CDR1 reads SGHNT; CDR2 reads YYREEE (reference sequence). The junction had 5 bases not matched to a gene; V was cut back by 4 bases and J by 8 bases. The length of the CDR3 is 13 residues. The CDR3 nucleotides are TGTGCCAGCAGCATACAGGGGGGCGATGAGCAGTTCTTC. Translation: CASSIQGGDEQFF.

The V gene is TRBV19, the J gene TRBJ2-7; D is uncertain. CDR3 length: 14 residues. Germline V gives CDR1 LNHDA, CDR2 SQIVND (reference sequence). V shed 2 bases and J shed 3 bases, with 11 bases lying between them. The CDR3 DNA reads TGTGCCAGTAGTATATTGGCACACAACTACGAGCAGTACTTC. This codes for CASSILAHNYEQYF.

About this clone itself: At one boundary the junction diverges from the germline segment, which might be a read error. In the same sample, other DNA sequences code for this CDR3. The CDR3 region is CASSLGRLAGANEQFF. The CDR3, as DNA: TGTGCCAGCAGTTTGGGGCGCCTAGCGGGGGCCAATGAGCAGTTCTTC. V usage is TRBV5-6 and J usage is TRBJ2-1, with TRBD2 identical over 10 bases. Per the germline V gene, CDR1 is SGHDT and CDR2 is YYEEEE. The CDR3 is made up of 16 amino acids.

The chain carries TRBV5-1 and TRBJ1-4; maybe TRBD1 (5 bases). Germline assignment: CDR1 SGHRS and CDR2 YFSETQ. The CDR3 is made up of 15 amino acids. V was clipped by 4 bases and J by 2 bases, with 12 bases between them. CDR3 coding DNA: TGCGCCAGCAGCCTAGGTGGGGGGACTAATGAAAAACTGTTTTTT. Residues: CASSLGGGTNEKLFF.

The J gene is TRBJ2-4, the V gene TRBV4-1; perhaps TRBD1 as D (5 bases). Trimming pared 2 bases from V and 0 bases from J, leaving 11 bases between. The CDR3 spans 16 residues. The germline V gene encodes CDR1 MGHRA and CDR2 YSYEKL. The chain's CDR3 is CASSQPTDIAKNIQYF. The CDR3 coding sequence is TGCGCCAGCAGCCAACCGACAGATATAGCCAAAAACATTCAGTACTTC.

The V gene is TRBV5-1, the J gene TRBJ1-1, with TRBD1 as a possible D gene (6 bases). With 5 bases removed from V and 0 bases from J, the gap between germline ends came to 11 bases. CDR3 size: 14 residues. In germline, CDR1 is SGHRS, CDR2 YFSETQ. DNA for the CDR3: TGCGCCAGCAGTCTCGGGGGGCTGAACACTGAAGCTTTCTTT. It codes for CASSLGGLNTEAFF.

This clone came up a few times. The rearrangement uses TRBV30 and TRBJ1-3; the D gene is possibly TRBD1 (6 bases). V lost 5 bases and J 2 bases, leaving 13 bases between the germline ends. Germline CDR1 is GTSNPN and CDR2 is SVGIG (reference sequence). The CDR3 sequence is 14 residues long. The CDR3 here is CAWGQTLTGNTIYF. The DNA for the CDR3 is TGTGCCTGGGGACAGACATTAACTGGAAACACCATATATTTT.

The V and J genes are TRBV6-5 and TRBJ2-2; D might be TRBD1 (5 bases). The length of the CDR3 is 15 residues. V dropped 5 bases and J dropped 1 base, with 11 bases sitting between them. Germline V gives CDR1 MNHEY, CDR2 SVGAGI. CDR3 DNA: TGTGCCAGCAGTCCGACAGTGTGGAACACCGGGGAGCTGTTTTTT. Translating it yields CASSPTVWNTGELFF.

The chain links TRBV30 to TRBJ2-3, with TRBD2 as a possible D gene (5 bases). The germline V gene has CDR1 GTSNPN and CDR2 SVGIG (reference sequence). The CDR3 has 14 residues. V lost 8 bases and J lost 7, with 22 bases in between. CDR3 sequence reads: CAHSGGGSLYTQYF. The CDR3 DNA is TGTGCCCACTCGGGCGGCGGGTCCTTGTATACGCAGTATTTT.

The CDR3: CASSVGGRVGSPLHF. The CDR3 DNA reads as TGTGCCAGCAGCGTAGGCGGCAGGGTCGGTTCACCCCTCCACTTT. This chain uses TRBV9 with TRBJ1-6; TRBD1 is a possible D gene (5 bases). The V gene's germline CDR1 is SGDLS and CDR2 YYNGEE. V shed 0 bases and J shed 9 bases, with 13 bases lying between them. The CDR3 runs to 15 residues. The full variable domain, rest sourced from reference TRBV9 and TRBJ1-6, is DSGVTQTPKHLITATGQRVTLRCSPRSGDLSVYWYQQSLDQGLQFLIQYYNGEERAKGNILERFSAQQFPDLHSELNLSSLELGDSALYFCASSVGGRVGSPLHFGNGTRLTVT.

This chain connects TRBV30 to TRBJ2-5; D uncertain. This CDR3 is built from 12 residues. The germline V gene encodes CDR1 GTSNPN and CDR2 SVGIG (reference sequence). Trimming stripped 0 bases from V and 5 bases from J, with 7 bases between. CDR3: CAWSVRAETQYF. The DNA of the CDR3 is TGTGCCTGGAGTGTACGTGCGGAGACCCAGTACTTC.

This clone came up once. The chain employs TRBV7-3 and TRBJ2-2, with 7 bases identical to TRBD1. Germline V gene data show CDR1 as SGHTA and CDR2 as FQGTGA. The J segment lost 3 bases and the V segment lost 5 bases, leaving 9 bases of the junction unmatched. The CDR3 is made up of 16 amino acids. The CDR3 nucleotides read TGTGCCAGCAGCCTGACAGGGAGTCCCGACACCGGGGAGCTGTTTTTT. It codes for CASSLTGSPDTGELFF.

The chain employs TRBV7-2 and TRBJ1-5, with D hard to call. This CDR3 is built from 16 residues. V dropped 1 base and J dropped 0 bases, with 10 bases sitting between them. Germline V CDR1 and CDR2: SGHTA, FQGNSA. CDR3 sequence (DNA): TGTGCCAGCAGCTTAGGCCACCTATCTAGCAATCAGCCCCAGCATTTT. Protein: CASSLGHLSSNQPQHF.

This chain joins TRBV4-1 and TRBJ1-2; perhaps TRBD1 as D (5 bases). The CDR3 sequence is 14 residues long. CDR1 MGHRA and CDR2 YSYEKL come from the germline V gene. V was clipped by 0 bases and J by 4 bases, with 9 bases between them. The CDR3: CASSQEQVGYGYTF. CDR3 nucleotide sequence: TGCGCCAGCAGCCAAGAACAGGTCGGCTATGGCTACACCTTC.

This chain connects TRBV7-8 to TRBJ2-3, with 7 bases aligning to TRBD2. In germline, CDR1 is SGHVS, CDR2 FQNEAQ. V lost 1 base, J lost 6 bases, and 7 bases stayed unmatched. The CDR3 runs 15 residues. CDR3 DNA: TGTGCCAGCAGCTTAGATGGGGGGGTCCTTGATACGCAGTATTTT. It is translated as CASSLDGGVLDTQYF.

This clone was counted once. CDR3 sequence: CASGGVNQPQHF. CDR3 DNA sequence: TGTGCCAGCGGAGGAGTCAATCAGCCCCAGCATTTT. The genes are TRBV12-1 and TRBJ1-5. TRBV12-1 is shown as a pseudogene. The CDR3 contains 12 residues.

The chain has TRBV7-3 and TRBJ2-1, with a possible D match to TRBD1 (6 bases). CDR3 length: 13 residues. Deletions cut 5 bases from V and 4 bases from J, with 9 bases between. Germline V gene data show CDR1 as SGHTA and CDR2 as FQGTGA. The CDR3 DNA follows: TGTGCCAGCAGCCCAGGACAGTACAATGAGCAGTTCTTC. This sequence encodes CASSPGQYNEQFF. The variable domain in full, completed from reference TRBV7-3 and TRBJ2-1, reads GAGVSQTPSNKVTEKGKYVELRCDPISGHTALYWYRQSLGQGPEFLIYFQGTGAADDSGLPNDRFFAVRPEGSVSTLKIQRTERGDSAVYLCASSPGQYNEQFFGPGTRLTVL.

The chain recombines TRBV9 with TRBJ2-3; TRBD1 aligns across 7 bases. The CDR3 runs to 15 residues. The V segment lost 3 bases and the J segment 0 bases; nucleotides outside the gene matches: 4. Germline V gene sequence: CDR1 SGDLS, CDR2 YYNGEE. The CDR3 DNA is TGTGCCAGCAGCGCGGGACAGTTCAGCACAGATACGCAGTATTTT. This translates into CASSAGQFSTDTQYF. Complete variable domain (other parts from reference TRBV9 and TRBJ2-3): DSGVTQTPKHLITATGQRVTLRCSPRSGDLSVYWYQQSLDQGLQFLIQYYNGEERAKGNILERFSAQQFPDLHSELNLSSLELGDSALYFCASSAGQFSTDTQYFGPGTRLTVL.

The chain is built from TRBV19 and TRBJ1-4; 7 positions agree with TRBD1. This CDR3 comprises 15 residues. V trimming: 5 bases; J trimming: 5 bases; junction bases outside the gene matches: 8. Per germline, CDR1 LNHDA and CDR2 SQIVND (reference sequence). The CDR3 coding sequence is TGTGCCAGTAGTGTCGGGACAGTGGGAAATGAAAAACTGTTTTTT. Translating gives CASSVGTVGNEKLFF.

The J gene is TRBJ1-1, the V gene TRBV29-1, with 7 bases that match TRBD1. V lost 6 bases to trimming and J lost 5 bases; unmatched junction nucleotides: 12. This CDR3 has 14 residues. Per the germline V gene, CDR1 is SQVTM and CDR2 is ANQGSEA. The CDR3 sequence is CSVTIGRGDTEAFF. Here the CDR3 DNA reads TGCAGCGTCACGATCGGCAGGGGGGATACTGAAGCTTTCTTT.

This chain joins TRBV6-5 and TRBJ2-1; 8 bases are a match to TRBD1. Germline-derived CDR1 and CDR2 are MNHEY and SVGAGI. V shed 7 bases and J 5 bases; nucleotides not matched to a gene: 4. The CDR3 totals 13 residues. CDR3 residues: CASTGQGNNEQFF. CDR3 sequence (DNA): TGTGCCAGCACCGGACAGGGCAACAATGAGCAGTTCTTC.